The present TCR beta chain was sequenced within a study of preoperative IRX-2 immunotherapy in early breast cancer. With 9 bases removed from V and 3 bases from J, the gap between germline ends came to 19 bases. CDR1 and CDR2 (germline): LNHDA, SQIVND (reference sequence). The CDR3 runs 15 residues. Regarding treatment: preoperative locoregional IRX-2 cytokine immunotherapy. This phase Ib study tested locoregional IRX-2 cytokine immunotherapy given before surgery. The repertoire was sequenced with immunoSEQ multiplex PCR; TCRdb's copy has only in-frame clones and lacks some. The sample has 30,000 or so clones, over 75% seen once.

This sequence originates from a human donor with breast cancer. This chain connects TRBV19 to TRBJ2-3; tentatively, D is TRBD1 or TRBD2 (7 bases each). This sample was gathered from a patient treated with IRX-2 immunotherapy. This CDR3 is CASAPRGGGTDTQYF. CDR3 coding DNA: TGTGCCAGCGCCCCCAGGGGGGGTGGTACAGATACGCAGTATTTT.